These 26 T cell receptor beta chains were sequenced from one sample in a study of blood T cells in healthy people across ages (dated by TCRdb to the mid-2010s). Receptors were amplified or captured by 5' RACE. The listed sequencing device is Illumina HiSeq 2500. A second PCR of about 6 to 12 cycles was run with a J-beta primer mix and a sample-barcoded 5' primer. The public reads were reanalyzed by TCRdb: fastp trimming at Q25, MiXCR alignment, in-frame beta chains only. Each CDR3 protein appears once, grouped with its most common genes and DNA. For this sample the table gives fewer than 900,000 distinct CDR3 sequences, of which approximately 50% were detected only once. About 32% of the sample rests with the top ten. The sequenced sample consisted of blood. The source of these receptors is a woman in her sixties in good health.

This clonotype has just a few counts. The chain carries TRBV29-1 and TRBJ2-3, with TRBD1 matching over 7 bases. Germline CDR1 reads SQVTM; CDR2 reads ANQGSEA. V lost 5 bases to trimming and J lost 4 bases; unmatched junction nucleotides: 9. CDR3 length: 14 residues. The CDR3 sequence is CSVTDRVAADTQYF. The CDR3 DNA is TGCAGCGTTACCGACAGGGTGGCGGCAGATACGCAGTATTTT.

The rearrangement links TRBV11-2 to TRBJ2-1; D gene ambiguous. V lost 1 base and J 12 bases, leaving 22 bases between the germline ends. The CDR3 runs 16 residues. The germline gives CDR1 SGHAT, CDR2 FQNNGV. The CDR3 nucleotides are TGTGCCAGCAGCTTAGTTGGGGTTGGTAGTCCCACGGGGCAGTTCTTC. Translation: CASSLVGVGSPTGQFF.

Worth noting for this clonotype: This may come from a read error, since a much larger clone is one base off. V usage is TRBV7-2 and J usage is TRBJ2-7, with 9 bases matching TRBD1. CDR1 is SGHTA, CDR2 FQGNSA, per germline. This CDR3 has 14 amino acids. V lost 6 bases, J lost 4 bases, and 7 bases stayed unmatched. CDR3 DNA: TGTGCCAGCAGTCCCGGGACAGGGTGTTACGAGCAGTACTTC. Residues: CASSPGTGCYEQYF.

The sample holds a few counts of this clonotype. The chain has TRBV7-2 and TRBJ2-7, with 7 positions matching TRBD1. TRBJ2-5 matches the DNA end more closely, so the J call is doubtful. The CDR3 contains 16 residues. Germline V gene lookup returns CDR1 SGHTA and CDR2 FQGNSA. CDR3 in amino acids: CASSLALTGAQETQYF. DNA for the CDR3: TGTGCCAGCAGCTTAGCCTTAACAGGGGCGCAAGAGACCCAGTACTTC.

The CDR3 coding sequence is TGTGCCAGCTCACCACTGCAGGGTGCAGATACGCAGTATTTT. Translation: CASSPLQGADTQYF. This chain joins TRBV18 and TRBJ2-3; D possibly corresponds to TRBD1 (5 bases). CDR3 length: 14 residues. The germline V and J ends were trimmed by 1 base and 4 bases, with 9 bases remaining between them. CDR1 is KGHSH, CDR2 LQKENI, per germline.

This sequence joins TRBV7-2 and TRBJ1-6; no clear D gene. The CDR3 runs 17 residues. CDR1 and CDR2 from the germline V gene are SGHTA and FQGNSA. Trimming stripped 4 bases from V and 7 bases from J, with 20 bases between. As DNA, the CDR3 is TGTGCCAGCAGCTACTACGCGAGGTATTCTGTGAATTCACCCCTCCACTTT. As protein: CASSYYARYSVNSPLHF.

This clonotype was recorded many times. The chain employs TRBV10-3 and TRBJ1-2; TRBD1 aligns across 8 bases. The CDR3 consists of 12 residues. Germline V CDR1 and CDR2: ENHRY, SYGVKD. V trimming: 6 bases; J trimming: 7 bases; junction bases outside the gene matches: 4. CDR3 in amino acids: CAISRTGFGYTF. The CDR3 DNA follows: TGTGCCATCAGCCGGACAGGGTTTGGCTACACCTTC.

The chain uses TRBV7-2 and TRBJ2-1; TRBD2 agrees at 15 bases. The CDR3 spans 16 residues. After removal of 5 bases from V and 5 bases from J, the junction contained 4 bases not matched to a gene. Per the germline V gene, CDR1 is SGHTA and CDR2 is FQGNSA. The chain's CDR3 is CASSLGLAGGDNEQFF. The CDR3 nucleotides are TGTGCCAGCAGCCTGGGACTAGCGGGAGGTGACAATGAGCAGTTCTTC.

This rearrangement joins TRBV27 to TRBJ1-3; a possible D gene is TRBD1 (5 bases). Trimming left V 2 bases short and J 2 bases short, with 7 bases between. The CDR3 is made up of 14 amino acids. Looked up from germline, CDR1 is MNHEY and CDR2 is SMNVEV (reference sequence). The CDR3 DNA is TGTGCCAGCAGTTTAGGGGCCCCTGGAAACACCATATATTTT. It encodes CASSLGAPGNTIYF.

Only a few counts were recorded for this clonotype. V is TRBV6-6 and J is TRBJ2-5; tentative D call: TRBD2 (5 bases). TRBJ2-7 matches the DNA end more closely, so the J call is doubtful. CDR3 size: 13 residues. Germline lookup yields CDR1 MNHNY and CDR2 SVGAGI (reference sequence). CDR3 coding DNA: TGTGCCAGCAGTCCGCGGGCCAACTACGAGCAGTACTTC. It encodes CASSPRANYEQYF.

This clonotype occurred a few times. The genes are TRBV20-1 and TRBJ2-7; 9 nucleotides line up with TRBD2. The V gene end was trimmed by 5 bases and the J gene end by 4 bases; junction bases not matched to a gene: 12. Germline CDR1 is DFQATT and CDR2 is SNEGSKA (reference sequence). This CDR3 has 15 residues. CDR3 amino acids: CSALRRSGRWYEQYF. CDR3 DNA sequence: TGCAGTGCTCTCAGACGGAGCGGGAGGTGGTACGAGCAGTACTTC.

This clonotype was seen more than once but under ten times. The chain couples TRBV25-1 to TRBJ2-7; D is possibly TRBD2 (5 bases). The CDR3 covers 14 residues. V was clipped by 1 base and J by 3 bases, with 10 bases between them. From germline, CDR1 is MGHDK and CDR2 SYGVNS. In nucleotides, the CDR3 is TGTGCCAGCAGTGAATTACCGGGAATCTACGAGCAGTACTTC. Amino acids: CASSELPGIYEQYF.

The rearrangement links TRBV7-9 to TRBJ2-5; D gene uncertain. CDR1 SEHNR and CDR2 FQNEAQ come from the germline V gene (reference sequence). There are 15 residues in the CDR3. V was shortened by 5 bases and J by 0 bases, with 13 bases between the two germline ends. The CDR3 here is CASSPNALYQETQYF. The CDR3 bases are TGTGCCAGCAGCCCAAATGCTTTGTACCAAGAGACCCAGTACTTC. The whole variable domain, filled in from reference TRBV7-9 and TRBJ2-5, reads DTGVSQNPRHKITKRGQNVTFRCDPISEHNRLYWYRQTLGQGPEFLTYFQNEAQLEKSRLLSDRFSAERPKGSFSTLEIQRTEQGDSAMYLCASSPNALYQETQYFGPGTRLLVL.

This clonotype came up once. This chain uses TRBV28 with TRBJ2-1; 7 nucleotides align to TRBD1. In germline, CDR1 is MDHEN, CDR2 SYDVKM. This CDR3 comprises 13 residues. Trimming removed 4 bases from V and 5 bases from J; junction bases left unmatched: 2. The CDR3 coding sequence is TGTGCCAGCAGTTACAGGGGAAACAATGAGCAGTTCTTC. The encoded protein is CASSYRGNNEQFF.

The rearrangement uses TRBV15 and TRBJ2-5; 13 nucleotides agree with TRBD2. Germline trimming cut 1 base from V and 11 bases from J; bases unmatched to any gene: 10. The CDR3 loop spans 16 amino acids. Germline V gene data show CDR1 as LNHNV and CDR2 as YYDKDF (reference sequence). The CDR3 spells CATSRGGTSGTNEQYF. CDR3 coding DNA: TGTGCCACCAGCAGAGGCGGGACTAGCGGGACCAATGAGCAGTACTTC. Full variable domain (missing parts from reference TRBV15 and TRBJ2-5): DAMVIQNPRYQVTQFGKPVTLSCSQTLNHNVMYWYQQKSSQAPKLLFHYYDKDFNNEADTPDNFQSRRPNTSFCFLDIRSPGLGDTAMYLCATSRGGTSGTNEQYFGPGTRLLVL.

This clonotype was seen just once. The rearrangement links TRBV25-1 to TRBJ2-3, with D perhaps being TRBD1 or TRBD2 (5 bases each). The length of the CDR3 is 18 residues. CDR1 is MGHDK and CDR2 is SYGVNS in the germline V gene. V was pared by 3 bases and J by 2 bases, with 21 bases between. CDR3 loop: CASSEVKWGGYNTDTQYF. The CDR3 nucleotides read TGTGCCAGCAGTGAGGTTAAATGGGGCGGGTATAACACAGATACGCAGTATTTT. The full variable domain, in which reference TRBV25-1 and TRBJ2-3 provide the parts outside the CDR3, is EADIYQTPRYLVIGTGKKITLECSQTMGHDKMYWYQQDPGMELHLIHYSYGVNSTEKGDLSSESTVSRIRTEHFPLTLESARPSHTSQYLCASSEVKWGGYNTDTQYFGPGTRLTVL.

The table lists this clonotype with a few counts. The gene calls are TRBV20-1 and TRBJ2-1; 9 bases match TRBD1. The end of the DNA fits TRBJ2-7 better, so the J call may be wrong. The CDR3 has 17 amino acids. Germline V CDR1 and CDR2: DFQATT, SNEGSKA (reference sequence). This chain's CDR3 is CSARPDRGVKSYNEQYF. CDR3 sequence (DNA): TGCAGTGCTAGACCGGACAGGGGCGTTAAGTCCTACAATGAGCAGTACTTC.

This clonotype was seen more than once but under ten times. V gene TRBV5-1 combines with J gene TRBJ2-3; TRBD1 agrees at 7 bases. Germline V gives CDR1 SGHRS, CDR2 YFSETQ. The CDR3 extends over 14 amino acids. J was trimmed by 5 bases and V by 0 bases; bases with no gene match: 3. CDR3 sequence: CASSLGQGKDTQYF. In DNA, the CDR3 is TGCGCCAGCAGCTTGGGACAGGGAAAAGATACGCAGTATTTT.

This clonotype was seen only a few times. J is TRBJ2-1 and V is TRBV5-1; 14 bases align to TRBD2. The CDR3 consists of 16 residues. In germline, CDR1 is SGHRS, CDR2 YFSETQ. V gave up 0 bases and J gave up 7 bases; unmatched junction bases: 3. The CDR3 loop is CASSLAGLAGVNEQFF. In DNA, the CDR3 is TGCGCCAGCAGCTTGGCGGGACTAGCGGGAGTAAATGAGCAGTTCTTC.

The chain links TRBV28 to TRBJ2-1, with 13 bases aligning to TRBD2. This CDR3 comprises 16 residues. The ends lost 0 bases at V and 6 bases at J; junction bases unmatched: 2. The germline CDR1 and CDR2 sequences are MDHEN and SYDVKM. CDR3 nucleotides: TGTGCCAGCAGTTTATGGGGACTAGCGGGAACCAATGAGCAGTTCTTC. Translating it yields CASSLWGLAGTNEQFF.

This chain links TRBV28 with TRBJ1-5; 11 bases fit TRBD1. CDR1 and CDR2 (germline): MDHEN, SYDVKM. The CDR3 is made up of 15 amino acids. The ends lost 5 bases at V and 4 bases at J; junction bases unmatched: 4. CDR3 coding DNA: TGTGCCAGCAGTGCCCGGGACAGGGGGAATCAGCCCCAGCATTTT. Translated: CASSARDRGNQPQHF.

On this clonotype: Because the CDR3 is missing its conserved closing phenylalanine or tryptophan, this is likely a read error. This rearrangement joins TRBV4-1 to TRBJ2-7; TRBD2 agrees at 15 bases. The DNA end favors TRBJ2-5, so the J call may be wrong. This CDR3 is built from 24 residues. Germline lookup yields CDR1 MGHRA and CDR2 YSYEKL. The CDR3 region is CASSQRAPARTSVTGLAGGGTQYL. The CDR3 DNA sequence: TGCGCCAGCAGCCAACGAGCTCCCGCCAGGACCTCAGTCACGGGACTAGCGGGAGGAGGGACCCAGTACTTA.

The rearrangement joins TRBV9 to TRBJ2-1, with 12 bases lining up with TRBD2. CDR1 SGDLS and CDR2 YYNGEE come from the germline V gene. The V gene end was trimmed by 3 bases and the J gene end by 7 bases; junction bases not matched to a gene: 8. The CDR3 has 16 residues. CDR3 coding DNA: TGTGCCAGCAGCGCGCTGATGACTAGCGGGGGTAATGAGCAGTTCTTC. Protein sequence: CASSALMTSGGNEQFF.

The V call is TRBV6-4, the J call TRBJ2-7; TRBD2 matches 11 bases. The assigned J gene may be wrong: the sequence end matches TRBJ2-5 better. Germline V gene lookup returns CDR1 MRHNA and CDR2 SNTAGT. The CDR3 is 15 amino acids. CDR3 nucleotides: TGTGCCAGCAGTGTAACTAGCGGGGGCAAAGAGACCCAGTACTTC. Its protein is CASSVTSGGKETQYF.

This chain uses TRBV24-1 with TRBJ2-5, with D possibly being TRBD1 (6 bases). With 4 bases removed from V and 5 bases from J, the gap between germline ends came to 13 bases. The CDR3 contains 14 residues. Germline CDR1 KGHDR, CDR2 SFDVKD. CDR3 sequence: CATSDPRGMETQYF. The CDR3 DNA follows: TGTGCCACCAGTGACCCTAGGGGGATGGAGACCCAGTACTTC.

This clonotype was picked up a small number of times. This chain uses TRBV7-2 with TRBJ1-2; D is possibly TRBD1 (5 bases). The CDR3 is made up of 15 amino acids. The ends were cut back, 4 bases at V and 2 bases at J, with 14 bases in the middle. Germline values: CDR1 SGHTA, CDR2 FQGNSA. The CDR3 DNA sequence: TGTGCCAGCAGCTCCTCTAGGGGCCTAAACTATGGCTACACCTTC. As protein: CASSSSRGLNYGYTF.